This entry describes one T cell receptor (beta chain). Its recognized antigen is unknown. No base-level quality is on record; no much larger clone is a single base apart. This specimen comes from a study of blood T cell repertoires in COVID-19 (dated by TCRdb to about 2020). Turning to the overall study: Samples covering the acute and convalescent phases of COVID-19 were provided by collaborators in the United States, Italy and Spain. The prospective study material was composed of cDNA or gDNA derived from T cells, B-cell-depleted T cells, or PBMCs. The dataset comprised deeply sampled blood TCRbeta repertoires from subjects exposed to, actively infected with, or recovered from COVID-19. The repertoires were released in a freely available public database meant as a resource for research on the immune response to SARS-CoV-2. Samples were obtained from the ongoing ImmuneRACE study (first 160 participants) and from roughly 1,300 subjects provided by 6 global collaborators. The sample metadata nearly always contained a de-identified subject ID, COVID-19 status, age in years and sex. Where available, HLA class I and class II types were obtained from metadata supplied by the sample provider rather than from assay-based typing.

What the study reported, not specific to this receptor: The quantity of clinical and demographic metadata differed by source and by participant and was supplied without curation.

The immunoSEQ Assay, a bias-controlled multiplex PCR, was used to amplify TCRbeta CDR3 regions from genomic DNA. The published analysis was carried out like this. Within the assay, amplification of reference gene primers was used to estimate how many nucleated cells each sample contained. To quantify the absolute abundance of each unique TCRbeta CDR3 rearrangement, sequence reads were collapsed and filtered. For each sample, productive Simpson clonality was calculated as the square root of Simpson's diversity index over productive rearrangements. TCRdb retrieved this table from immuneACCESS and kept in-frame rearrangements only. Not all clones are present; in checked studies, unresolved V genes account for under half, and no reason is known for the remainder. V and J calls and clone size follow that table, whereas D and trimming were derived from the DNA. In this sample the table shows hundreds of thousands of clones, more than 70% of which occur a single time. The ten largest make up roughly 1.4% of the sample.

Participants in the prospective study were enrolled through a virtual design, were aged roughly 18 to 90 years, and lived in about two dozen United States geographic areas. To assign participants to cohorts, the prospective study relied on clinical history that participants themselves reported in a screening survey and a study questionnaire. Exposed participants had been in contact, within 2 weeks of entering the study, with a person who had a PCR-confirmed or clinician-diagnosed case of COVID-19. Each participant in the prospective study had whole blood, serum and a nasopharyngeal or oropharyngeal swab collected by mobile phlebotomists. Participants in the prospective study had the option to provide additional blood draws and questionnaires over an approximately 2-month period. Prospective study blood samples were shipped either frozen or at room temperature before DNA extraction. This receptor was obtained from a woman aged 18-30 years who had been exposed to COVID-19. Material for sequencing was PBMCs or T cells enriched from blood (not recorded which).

The base sequence is TGTGCCAGCAGCTTCGCTGGAGGAGGAACCGGGGAGCTGTTTTTT. The encoded protein is CASSFAGGGTGELFF. The chain links TRBV11-3 with TRBJ2-2; the D gene is possibly TRBD2, with 5 bases matching. CDR1 and CDR2 are drawn from the germline V gene: SGHNT, YENEEA. The CDR3 runs 15 amino acids, cysteine and phenylalanine included. Of the read, only the CDR3 DNA is kept; its 45 bases are in frame from base 1. The germline ends are 13 bases apart after V is trimmed by 3 bases and J by 5 bases. The CDR3 plus the reference TRBV11-3 and TRBJ2-2 genes for the other parts give the full variable domain: EAGVVQSPRYKIIEKKQPVAFWCNPISGHNTLYWYLQNLGQGPELLIRYENEEAVDDSQLPKDRFSAERLKGVDSTLKIQPAELGDSAVYLCASSFAGGGTGELFFGEGSRLTVL.